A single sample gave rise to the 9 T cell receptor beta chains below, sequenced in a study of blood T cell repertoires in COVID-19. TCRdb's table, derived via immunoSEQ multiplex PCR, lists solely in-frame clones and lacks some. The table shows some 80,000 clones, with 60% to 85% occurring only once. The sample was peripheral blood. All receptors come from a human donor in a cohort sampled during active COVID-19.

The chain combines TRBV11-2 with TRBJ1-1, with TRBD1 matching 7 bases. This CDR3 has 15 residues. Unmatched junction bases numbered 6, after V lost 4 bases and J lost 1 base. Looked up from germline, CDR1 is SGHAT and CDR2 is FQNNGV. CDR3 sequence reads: CASSYHGTANTEAFF. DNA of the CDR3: TGTGCCAGCAGCTACCACGGGACAGCGAACACTGAAGCTTTCTTT.

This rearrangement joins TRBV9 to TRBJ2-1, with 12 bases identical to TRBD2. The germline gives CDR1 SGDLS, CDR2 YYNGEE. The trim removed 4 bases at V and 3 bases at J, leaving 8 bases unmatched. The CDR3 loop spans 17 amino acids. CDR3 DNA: TGTGCCAGCAGCCCCCGCCTGGGACTAGCGGGCTACAATGAGCAGTTCTTC. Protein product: CASSPRLGLAGYNEQFF.

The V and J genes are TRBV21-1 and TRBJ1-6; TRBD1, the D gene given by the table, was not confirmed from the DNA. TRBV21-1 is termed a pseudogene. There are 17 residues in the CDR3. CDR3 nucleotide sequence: TGTGCCAGCAGCAAACCGAGACCGGGACAGTTAAATTCACCCCTCCACTTT. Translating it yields CASSKPRPGQLNSPLHF.

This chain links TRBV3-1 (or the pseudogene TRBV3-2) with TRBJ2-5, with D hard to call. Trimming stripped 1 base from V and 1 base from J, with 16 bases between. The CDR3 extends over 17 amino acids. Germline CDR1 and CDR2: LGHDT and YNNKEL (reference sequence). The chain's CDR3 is CASSQAKMRVLQETQYF. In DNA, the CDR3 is TGTGCCAGCAGCCAAGCCAAAATGCGTGTCCTCCAAGAGACCCAGTACTTC.

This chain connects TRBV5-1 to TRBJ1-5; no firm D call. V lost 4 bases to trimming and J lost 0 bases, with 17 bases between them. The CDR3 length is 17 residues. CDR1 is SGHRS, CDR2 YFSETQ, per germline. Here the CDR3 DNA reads TGCGCCAGCAGCCACCGGCGGGAAGTCGATAGCAATCAGCCCCAGCATTTT. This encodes CASSHRREVDSNQPQHF.

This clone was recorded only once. The CDR3 DNA reads TGTGCCAGCTCACCCCTGCGGGGGGGGGCCTACGAGCAGTACTTC. Protein: CASSPLRGGAYEQYF. The chain carries TRBV18 and TRBJ2-7; 9 positions match TRBD2. Germline-derived CDR1 and CDR2 are KGHSH and LQKENI. The V gene end was trimmed by 3 bases and the J gene end by 2 bases; junction bases not matched to a gene: 5. The CDR3 covers 15 residues.

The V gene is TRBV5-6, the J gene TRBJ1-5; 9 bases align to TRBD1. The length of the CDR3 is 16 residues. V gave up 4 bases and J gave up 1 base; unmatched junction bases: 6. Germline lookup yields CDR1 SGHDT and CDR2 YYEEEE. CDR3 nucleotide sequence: TGTGCCAGCAGCCGTTTGACAGGGGGGAGCAATCAGCCCCAGCATTTT. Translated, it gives CASSRLTGGSNQPQHF.

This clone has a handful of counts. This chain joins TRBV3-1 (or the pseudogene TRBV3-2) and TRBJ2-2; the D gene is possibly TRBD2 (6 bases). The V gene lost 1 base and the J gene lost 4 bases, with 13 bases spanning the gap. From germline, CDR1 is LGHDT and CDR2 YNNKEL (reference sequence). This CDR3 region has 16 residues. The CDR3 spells CASSQGPAGPTGELFF. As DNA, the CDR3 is TGTGCCAGCAGCCAAGGGCCAGCGGGTCCCACCGGGGAGCTGTTTTTT.

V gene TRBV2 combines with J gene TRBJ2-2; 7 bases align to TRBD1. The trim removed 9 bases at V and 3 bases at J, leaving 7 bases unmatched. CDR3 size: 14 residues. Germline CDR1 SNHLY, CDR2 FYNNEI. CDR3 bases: TGTGCCAGGACGGGACAGACCGACACCGGGGAGCTGTTTTTT. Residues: CARTGQTDTGELFF.